This T cell receptor (beta chain) comes out of a study of OX40 agonist ivuxolimab in advanced cancers. Germline V gene sequence: CDR1 SQVTM, CDR2 ANQGSEA. V was clipped by 5 bases and J by 5 bases; unmatched bases: 5. CDR3 size: 13 residues. Baseline, cycle 4 day 1, and cycle 7 day 1 were the blood sampling points. TCRdb's table, derived via immunoSEQ multiplex PCR, lists solely in-frame clones and lacks some. The sample has under 85,000 clones; more than 90% are singletons. The receptor was isolated from an adult with an advanced solid tumor such as melanoma, head and neck, liver or kidney cancer. The chain links TRBV29-1 to TRBJ2-2; 7 bases line up with TRBD1. The sequences come from CD4+ or CD8+ T cells sorted from blood, collected in a trial of the OX40 agonist ivuxolimab. As DNA, the CDR3 is TGCAGCGTTAGGGCAGGGGGAACCGGGGAGCTGTTTTTT. Translation: CSVRAGGTGELFF.